The 8 T cell receptor beta chains in this list originate from one sample, sequenced in a study of shared clonotypes between healthy human individuals. This table comes from immunoSEQ multiplex PCR, and its TCRdb copy is limited to in-frame clones, with some not included. The data show approximately 980,000 clones, 60% to 85% seen once. Material for sequencing was memory CD4+ T cells sorted from blood. Subset noted: CD45RA-negative fraction. Receptors were obtained from a man younger than 35 in good health.

The V and J genes are TRBV28 and TRBJ2-1; D unclear. The length of the CDR3 is 12 residues. Trimming left V 2 bases short and J 2 bases short, with 1 base between. The germline gives CDR1 MDHEN, CDR2 SYDVKM. For the CDR3, the DNA is TGTGCCAGCAGTTTAACCTACAATGAGCAGTTCTTC. Amino acids: CASSLTYNEQFF.

This chain joins TRBV30 and TRBJ2-3, with a tentative D call TRBD1 (6 bases). Per germline, CDR1 GTSNPN and CDR2 SVGIG (reference sequence). The V gene lost 6 bases and the J gene lost 1 base, with 17 bases spanning the gap. The CDR3 is made up of 15 amino acids. Here the CDR3 DNA reads TGTGCCTGCGTACTCAGGGGATGGGGCACAGATACGCAGTATTTT. Residues: CACVLRGWGTDTQYF.

This chain connects TRBV7-2 to TRBJ1-5; 10 nucleotides line up with TRBD1. The length of the CDR3 is 15 residues. Germline lookup yields CDR1 SGHTA and CDR2 FQGNSA. With 5 bases clipped from V and 8 bases from J, the junction kept 9 bases outside the gene matches. The CDR3 region has the DNA TGTGCCAGCAGCCTCCGGGACAGGGGATTTGAGCCCCAGCATTTT. Its protein product is CASSLRDRGFEPQHF. Full variable domain (outside the CDR3, taken from reference TRBV7-2 and TRBJ1-5): GAGVSQSPSNKVTEKGKDVELRCDPISGHTALYWYRQSLGQGLEFLIYFQGNSAPDKSGLPSDRFSAERTGGSVSTLTIQRTQQEDSAVYLCASSLRDRGFEPQHFGDGTRLSIL.

This clone was counted between two and nine times. The chain recombines TRBV6-4 with TRBJ2-3; D unclear. The length of the CDR3 is 15 residues. Deletions cut 0 bases from V and 8 bases from J, with 15 bases between. Germline CDR1 MRHNA, CDR2 SNTAGT. The chain's CDR3 is CASSDSDRRTATQYF. CDR3 sequence (DNA): TGTGCCAGCAGTGACTCAGATCGTCGTACGGCTACGCAGTATTTT.

The rearrangement uses TRBV7-9 and TRBJ1-1, with 7 bases identical to TRBD1. The ends lost 2 bases at V and 5 bases at J; junction bases unmatched: 5. CDR3 length: 14 amino acids. In germline, CDR1 is SEHNR, CDR2 FQNEAQ (reference sequence). The CDR3 loop is CASSLQGVGTEAFF. As DNA, the CDR3 is TGTGCCAGCAGCTTACAGGGGGTTGGGACTGAAGCTTTCTTT.

To note about this clone: A read error may produce the germline difference seen at one junction end. The rearrangement links TRBV5-6 to TRBJ2-5; TRBD1 is a possible D gene (6 bases). The CDR3 has 14 residues. Germline CDR1 is SGHDT and CDR2 is YYEEEE. DNA of the CDR3: TGTGCCAGCAGCACTGGACAGCCTCAAGCGACCCAGTACTTC. This encodes CASSTGQPQATQYF.

This clone was recorded a few times. The rearrangement uses TRBV5-4 and TRBJ2-5; 10 positions match TRBD2. V lost 4 bases, J lost 5 bases, and 11 bases stayed unmatched. Germline CDR1 and CDR2: SGHNT and YYREEE (reference sequence). CDR3 length equals 16 residues. In DNA, the CDR3 is TGTGCCAGCAGCAACGACCCGGGACTAGCGCTCGAGACCCAGTACTTC. It yields the protein CASSNDPGLALETQYF.

V is TRBV6-5 and J is TRBJ1-1, with TRBD1 matching 7 bases. Germline trimming cut 9 bases from V and 7 bases from J; bases unmatched to any gene: 11. Germline V CDR1 and CDR2: MNHEY, SVGAGI. CDR3 length: 13 amino acids. CDR3 DNA: TGTGCCAGTTACCTCCGACAGGGTATTGAAGCTTTCTTT. Amino acid sequence: CASYLRQGIEAFF.